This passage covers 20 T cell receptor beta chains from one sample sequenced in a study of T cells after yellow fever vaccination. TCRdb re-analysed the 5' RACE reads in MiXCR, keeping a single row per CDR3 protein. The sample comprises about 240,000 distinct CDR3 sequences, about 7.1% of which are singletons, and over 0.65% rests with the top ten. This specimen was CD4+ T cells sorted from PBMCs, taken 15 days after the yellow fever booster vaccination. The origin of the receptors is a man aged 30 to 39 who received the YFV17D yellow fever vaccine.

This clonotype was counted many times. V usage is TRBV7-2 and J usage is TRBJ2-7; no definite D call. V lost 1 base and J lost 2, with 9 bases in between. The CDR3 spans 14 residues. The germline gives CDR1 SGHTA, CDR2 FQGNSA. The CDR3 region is CASSLVAEAYEQYF. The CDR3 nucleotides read TGTGCCAGCAGCTTAGTTGCCGAAGCCTACGAGCAGTACTTC.

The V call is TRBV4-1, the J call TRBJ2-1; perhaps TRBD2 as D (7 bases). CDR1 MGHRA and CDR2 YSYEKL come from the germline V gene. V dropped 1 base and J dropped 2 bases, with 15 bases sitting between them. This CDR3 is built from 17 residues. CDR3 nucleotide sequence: TGCGCCAGCAGCCAAGGCTGGGGGGGCCCCCCCTACAATGAGCAGTTCTTC. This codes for CASSQGWGGPPYNEQFF.

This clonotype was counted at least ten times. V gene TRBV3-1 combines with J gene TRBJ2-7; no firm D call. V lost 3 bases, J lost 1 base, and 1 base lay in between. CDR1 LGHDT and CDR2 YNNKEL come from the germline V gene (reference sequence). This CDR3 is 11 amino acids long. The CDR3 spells CASSQSYEQYF. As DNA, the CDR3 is TGTGCCAGCAGCCAGTCCTACGAGCAGTACTTC.

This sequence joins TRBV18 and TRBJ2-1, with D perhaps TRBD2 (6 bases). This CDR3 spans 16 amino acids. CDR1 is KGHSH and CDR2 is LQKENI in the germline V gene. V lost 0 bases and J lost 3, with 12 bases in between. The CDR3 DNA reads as TGTGCCAGCTCACCACCGTCCGGGAGAGGCTACAATGAGCAGTTCTTC. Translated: CASSPPSGRGYNEQFF.

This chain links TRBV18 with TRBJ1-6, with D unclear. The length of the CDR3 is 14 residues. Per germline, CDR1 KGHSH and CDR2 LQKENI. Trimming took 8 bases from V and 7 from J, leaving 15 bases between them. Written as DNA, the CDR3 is TGTGCCAGCCGAAGGGCCGCAGTCAATTCACCCCTCCACTTT. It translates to CASRRAAVNSPLHF.

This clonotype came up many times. The DNA for the CDR3 is TGTGCCAGCAGAAGGGGACTAGCGAGCCACGAGCAGTACTTC. The encoded protein is CASRRGLASHEQYF. V usage is TRBV6-5 and J usage is TRBJ2-7; 10 nucleotides agree with TRBD2. V trimming: 6 bases; J trimming: 5 bases; junction bases outside the gene matches: 7. The CDR3 length is 14 residues. CDR1 is MNHEY and CDR2 is SVGAGI in the germline V gene.

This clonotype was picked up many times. The CDR3 sequence: CASSLVGGQSSYNEQFF. The CDR3, as DNA: TGCGCCAGCAGCTTGGTAGGGGGGCAGAGCTCCTACAATGAGCAGTTCTTC. The chain has TRBV5-1 and TRBJ2-1, with D perhaps given as TRBD1 or TRBD2 (6 bases each). This CDR3 is built from 17 residues. V was pared by 0 bases and J by 0 bases, with 13 bases between. Germline V gives CDR1 SGHRS, CDR2 YFSETQ. The full variable domain, rest sourced from reference TRBV5-1 and TRBJ2-1, is KAGVTQTPRYLIKTRGQQVTLSCSPISGHRSVSWYQQTPGQGLQFLFEYFSETQRNKGNFPGRFSGRQFSNSRSEMNVSTLELGDSALYLCASSLVGGQSSYNEQFFGPGTRLTVL.

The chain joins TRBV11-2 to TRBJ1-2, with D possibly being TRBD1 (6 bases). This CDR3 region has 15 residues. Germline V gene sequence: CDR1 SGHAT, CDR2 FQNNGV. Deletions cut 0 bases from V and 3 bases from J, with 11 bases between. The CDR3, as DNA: TGTGCCAGCAGCTTAGAACACCAGGGGTACTATGGCTACACCTTC. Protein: CASSLEHQGYYGYTF.

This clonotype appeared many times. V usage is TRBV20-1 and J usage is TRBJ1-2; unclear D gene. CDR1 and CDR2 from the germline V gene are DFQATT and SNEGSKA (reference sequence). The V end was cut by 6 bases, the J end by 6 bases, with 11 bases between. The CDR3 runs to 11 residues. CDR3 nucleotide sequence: TGCAGTGCCCGGGAAATGGATGGCTACACCTTC. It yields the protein CSAREMDGYTF.

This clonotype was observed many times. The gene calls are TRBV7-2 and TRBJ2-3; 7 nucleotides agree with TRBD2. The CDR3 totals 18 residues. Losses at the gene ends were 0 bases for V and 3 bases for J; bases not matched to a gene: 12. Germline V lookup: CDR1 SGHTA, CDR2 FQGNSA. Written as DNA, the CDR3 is TGTGCCAGCAGCTTAGCCCCTATGGCGGGAGCGAGGACAGATACGCAGTATTTT. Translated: CASSLAPMAGARTDTQYF. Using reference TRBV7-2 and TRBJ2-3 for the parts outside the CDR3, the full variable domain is GAGVSQSPSNKVTEKGKDVELRCDPISGHTALYWYRQSLGQGLEFLIYFQGNSAPDKSGLPSDRFSAERTGGSVSTLTIQRTQQEDSAVYLCASSLAPMAGARTDTQYFGPGTRLTVL.

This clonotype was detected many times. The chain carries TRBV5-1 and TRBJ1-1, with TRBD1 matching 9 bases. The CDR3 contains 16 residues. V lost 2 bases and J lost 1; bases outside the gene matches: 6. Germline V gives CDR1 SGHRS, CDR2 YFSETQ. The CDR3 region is CASSFTGGSRNTEAFF. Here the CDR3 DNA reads TGCGCCAGCAGCTTTACAGGGGGCAGTAGGAACACTGAAGCTTTCTTT.

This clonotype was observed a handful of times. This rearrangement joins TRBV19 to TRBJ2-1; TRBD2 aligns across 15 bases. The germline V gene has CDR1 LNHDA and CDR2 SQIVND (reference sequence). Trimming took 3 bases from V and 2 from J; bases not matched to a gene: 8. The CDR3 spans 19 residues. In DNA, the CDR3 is TGTGCCAGTAGTATTACTCGGGGACTAGCGGGAGGAGCCTACAATGAGCAGTTCTTC. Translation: CASSITRGLAGGAYNEQFF.

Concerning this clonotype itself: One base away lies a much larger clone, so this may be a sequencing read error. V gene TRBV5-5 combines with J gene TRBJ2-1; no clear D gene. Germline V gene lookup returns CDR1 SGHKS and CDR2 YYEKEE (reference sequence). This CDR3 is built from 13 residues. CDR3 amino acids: CSSSHPTGNEQFF. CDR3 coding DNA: TGTTCCAGCAGTCATCCAACCGGCAATGAGCAGTTCTTC. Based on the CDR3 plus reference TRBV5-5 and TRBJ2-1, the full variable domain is DAGVTQSPTHLIKTRGQQVTLRCSPISGHKSVSWYQQVLGQGPQFIFQYYEKEERGRGNFPDRFSARQFPNYSSELNVNALLLGDSALYLCSSSHPTGNEQFFGPGTRLTVL.

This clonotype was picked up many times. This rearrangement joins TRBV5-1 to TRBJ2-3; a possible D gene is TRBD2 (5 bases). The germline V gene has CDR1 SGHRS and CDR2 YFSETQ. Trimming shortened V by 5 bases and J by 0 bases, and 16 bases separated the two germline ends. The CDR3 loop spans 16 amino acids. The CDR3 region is CASRSNSERSTDTQYF. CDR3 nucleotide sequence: TGCGCCAGCAGGTCGAACAGCGAGCGGAGCACAGATACGCAGTATTTT.

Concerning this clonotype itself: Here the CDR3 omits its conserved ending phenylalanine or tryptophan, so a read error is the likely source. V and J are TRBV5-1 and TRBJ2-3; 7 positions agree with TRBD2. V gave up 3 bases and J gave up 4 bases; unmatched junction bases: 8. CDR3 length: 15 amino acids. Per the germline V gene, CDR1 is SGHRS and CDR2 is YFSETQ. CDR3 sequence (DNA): TGCGCCAGCAGCTGGAGCGGGGTCGTGGCAGATACGCAGTATTTA. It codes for CASSWSGVVADTQYL.

The CDR3 DNA reads TGTGCCAGCAGGCTCCTAGCGGGAGGCTTCTCTGAGCAGTTCTTC. Amino acids: CASRLLAGGFSEQFF. The chain combines TRBV2 with TRBJ2-1; 11 bases are shared with TRBD2. Germline values: CDR1 SNHLY, CDR2 FYNNEI. V dropped 6 bases and J dropped 9; count of bases not matched to a gene: 10. The CDR3 length is 15 residues.

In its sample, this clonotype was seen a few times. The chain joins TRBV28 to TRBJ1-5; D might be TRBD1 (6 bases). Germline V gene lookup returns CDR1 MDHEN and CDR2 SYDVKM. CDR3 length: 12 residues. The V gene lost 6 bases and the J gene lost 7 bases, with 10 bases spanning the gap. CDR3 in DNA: TGTGCCAGCAGGCAGGGGTACCAGCCCCAGCATTTT. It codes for CASRQGYQPQHF.

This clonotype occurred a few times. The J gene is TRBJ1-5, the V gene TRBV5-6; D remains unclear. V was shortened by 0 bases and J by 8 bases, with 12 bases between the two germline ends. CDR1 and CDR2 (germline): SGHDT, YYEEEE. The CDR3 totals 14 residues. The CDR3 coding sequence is TGTGCCAGCAGCTTGGGGGTGACCCCTGAGCCCCAGCATTTT. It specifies CASSLGVTPEPQHF.

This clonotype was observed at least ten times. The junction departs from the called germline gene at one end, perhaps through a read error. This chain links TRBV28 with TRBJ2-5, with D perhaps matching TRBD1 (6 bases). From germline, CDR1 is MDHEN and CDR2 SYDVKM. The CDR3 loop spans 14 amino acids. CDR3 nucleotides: TGTGCCAGCAGGACCAGGACAGACCATGAGACCCAGTACTTC. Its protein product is CASRTRTDHETQYF.

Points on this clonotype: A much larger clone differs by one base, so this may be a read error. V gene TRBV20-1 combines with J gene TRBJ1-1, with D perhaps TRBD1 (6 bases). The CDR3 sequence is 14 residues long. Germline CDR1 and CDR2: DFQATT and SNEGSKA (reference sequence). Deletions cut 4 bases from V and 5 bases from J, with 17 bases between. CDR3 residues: CSANSGRGTTEAFF. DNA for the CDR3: TGCAGTGCTAACAGCGGCAGGGGAACGACTGAAGCTTTCTTT.